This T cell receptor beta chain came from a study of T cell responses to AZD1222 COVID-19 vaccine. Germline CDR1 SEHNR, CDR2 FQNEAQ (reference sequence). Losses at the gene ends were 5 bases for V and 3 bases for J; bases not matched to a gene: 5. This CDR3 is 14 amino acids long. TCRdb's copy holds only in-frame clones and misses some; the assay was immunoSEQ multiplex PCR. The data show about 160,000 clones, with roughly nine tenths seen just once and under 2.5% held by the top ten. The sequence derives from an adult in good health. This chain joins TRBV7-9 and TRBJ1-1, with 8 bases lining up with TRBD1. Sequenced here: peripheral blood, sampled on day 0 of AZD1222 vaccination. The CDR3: CASSQGQADTEAFF. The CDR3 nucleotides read TGTGCCAGCAGCCAGGGACAGGCAGACACTGAAGCTTTCTTT.